The T cell receptor beta chain described here comes from a study of blood T cell repertoires in COVID-19. About the study: Sites across the United States, Italy and Spain contributed samples from acute and convalescent COVID-19. T cells, B-cell-depleted T cells, or PBMCs supplied cDNA or gDNA.

Original methodology: Amplifying reference gene primers gave estimates of nucleated cell counts. Profiled with immunoSEQ multiplex PCR; TCRdb holds only in-frame clones, not every one. D and trimming were read from the DNA, whereas the V and J calls and clone size are those reported in that table. The sample contains 150,000 to 200,000 clones, about nine tenths of which appear only once. This TCR was recovered from a woman between 45 and 65 years old with acute or convalescent COVID-19. The source material was peripheral blood.

CDR3: CASSSTQGNQPQHF. The CDR3 region has the DNA TGTGCCAGCAGTTCCACGCAGGGCAATCAGCCCCAGCATTTT. This sequence joins TRBV6-2 or TRBV6-3 and TRBJ1-5, with D hard to call. The CDR3 length is 14 residues. Trimming pared 4 bases from V and 2 bases from J, leaving 9 bases between. Germline V gene sequence: CDR1 MNHEY, CDR2 SVGEGT.